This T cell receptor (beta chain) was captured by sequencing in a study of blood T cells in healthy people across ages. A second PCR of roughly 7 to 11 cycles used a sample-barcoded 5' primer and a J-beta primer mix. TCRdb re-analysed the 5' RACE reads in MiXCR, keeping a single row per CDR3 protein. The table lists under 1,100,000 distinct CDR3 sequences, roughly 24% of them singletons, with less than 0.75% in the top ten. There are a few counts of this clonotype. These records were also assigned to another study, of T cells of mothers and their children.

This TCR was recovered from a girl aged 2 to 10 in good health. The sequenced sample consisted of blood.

CDR3 amino acids: CASSQLGSGNTIYF. The CDR3 DNA follows: TGTGCCAGCAGCCAATTGGGGTCTGGAAACACCATATATTTT. The chain is built from TRBV3-1 and TRBJ1-3; D uncertain. Germline V gene lookup returns CDR1 LGHDT and CDR2 YNNKEL (reference sequence). V shed 2 bases and J shed 1 base, with 6 bases lying between them. CDR3 size: 14 residues.